This TCR beta chain is drawn from a study of T cells in Graves' hyperthyroidism and ophthalmopathy. Exclusion of patients followed from uncontrolled infection, other autoimmune disease, pregnancy or lactation. CDR1 KGHDR and CDR2 SFDVKD come from the germline V gene. The CDR3 extends over 14 amino acids. V was pared by 4 bases and J by 2 bases, with 9 bases between. Amplified TCR beta CDR3 regions came from RNA transcripts. First-round RT-PCR of the TCR CDR3 relied on the HTBI primer set. In TCRdb, the multiplex PCR reads were re-called with MiXCR into one record per CDR3 protein. The sample shows about 580,000 distinct CDR3 sequences, roughly 46% of them seen only once. This clonotype was recorded many times.

The sequenced sample consisted of peripheral blood or thyroid tissue (not recorded which). This TCR came from a woman in her late teens or twenties with Graves' hyperthyroidism. The chain couples TRBV24-1 to TRBJ2-3; D might be TRBD2 (6 bases). CDR3 sequence: CATSDGSFTDTQYF. CDR3 coding DNA: TGTGCCACCAGTGACGGGAGTTTCACAGATACGCAGTATTTT.